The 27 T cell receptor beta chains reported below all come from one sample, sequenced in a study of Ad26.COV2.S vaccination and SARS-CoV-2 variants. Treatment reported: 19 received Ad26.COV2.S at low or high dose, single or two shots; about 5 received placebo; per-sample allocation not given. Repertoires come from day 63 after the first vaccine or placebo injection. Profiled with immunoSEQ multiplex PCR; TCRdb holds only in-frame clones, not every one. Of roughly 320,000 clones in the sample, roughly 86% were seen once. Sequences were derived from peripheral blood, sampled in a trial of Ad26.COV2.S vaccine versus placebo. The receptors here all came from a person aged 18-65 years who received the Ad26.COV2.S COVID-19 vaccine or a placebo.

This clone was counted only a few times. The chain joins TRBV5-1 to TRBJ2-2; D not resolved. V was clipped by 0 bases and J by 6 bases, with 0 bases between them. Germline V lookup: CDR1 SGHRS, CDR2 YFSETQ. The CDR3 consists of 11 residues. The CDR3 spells CASSLAGELFF. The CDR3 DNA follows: TGCGCCAGCAGCTTGGCCGGGGAGCTGTTTTTT.

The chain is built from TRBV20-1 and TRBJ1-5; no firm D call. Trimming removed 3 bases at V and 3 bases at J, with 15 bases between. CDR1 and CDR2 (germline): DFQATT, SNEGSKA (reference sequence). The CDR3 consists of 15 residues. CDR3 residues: CSASMGGENNQPQHF. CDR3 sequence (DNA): TGCAGTGCTAGTATGGGTGGAGAGAACAATCAGCCCCAGCATTTT.

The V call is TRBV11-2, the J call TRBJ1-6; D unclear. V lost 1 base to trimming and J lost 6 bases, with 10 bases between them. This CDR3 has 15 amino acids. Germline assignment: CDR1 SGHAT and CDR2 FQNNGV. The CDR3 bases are TGTGCCAGCAGCTTAGCATTCAGCCCTAATTCACCCCTCCACTTT. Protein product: CASSLAFSPNSPLHF.

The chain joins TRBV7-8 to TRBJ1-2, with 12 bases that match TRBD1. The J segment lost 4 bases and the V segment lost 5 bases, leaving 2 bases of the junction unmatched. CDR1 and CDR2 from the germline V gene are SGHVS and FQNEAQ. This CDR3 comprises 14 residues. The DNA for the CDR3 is TGTGCCAGCAGCCCGGGACAGGGGGCCTATGGCTACACCTTC. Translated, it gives CASSPGQGAYGYTF.

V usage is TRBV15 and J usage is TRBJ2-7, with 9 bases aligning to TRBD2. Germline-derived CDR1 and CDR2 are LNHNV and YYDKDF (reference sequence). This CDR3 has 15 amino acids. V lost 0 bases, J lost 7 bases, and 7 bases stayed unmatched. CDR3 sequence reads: CATSRDLAGADEQYF. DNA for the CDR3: TGTGCCACCAGCAGAGATTTAGCGGGGGCGGATGAGCAGTACTTC.

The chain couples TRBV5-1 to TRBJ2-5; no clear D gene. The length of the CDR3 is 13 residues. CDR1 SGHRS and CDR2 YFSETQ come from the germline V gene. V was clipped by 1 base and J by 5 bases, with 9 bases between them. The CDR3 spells CASSLSMGETQYF. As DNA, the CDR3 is TGCGCCAGCAGCTTGTCAATGGGGGAGACCCAGTACTTC.

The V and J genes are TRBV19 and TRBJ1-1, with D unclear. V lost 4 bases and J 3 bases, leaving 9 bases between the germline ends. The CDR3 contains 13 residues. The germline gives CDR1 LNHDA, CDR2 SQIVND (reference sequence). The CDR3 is CASSRGQDTEAFF. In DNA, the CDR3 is TGTGCCAGTAGTAGAGGGCAGGACACTGAAGCTTTCTTT.

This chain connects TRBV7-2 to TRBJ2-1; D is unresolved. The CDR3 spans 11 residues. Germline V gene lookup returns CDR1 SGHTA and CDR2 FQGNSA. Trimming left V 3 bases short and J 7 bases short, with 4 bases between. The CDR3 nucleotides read TGTGCCAGCAGCTTCAAGAATGAGCAGTTCTTC. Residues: CASSFKNEQFF.

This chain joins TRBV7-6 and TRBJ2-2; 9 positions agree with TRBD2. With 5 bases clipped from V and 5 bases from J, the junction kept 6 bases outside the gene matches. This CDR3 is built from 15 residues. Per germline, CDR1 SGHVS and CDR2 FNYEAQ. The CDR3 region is CASSKIAGVTGELFF. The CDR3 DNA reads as TGTGCCAGCAGCAAAATAGCGGGGGTAACCGGGGAGCTGTTTTTT.

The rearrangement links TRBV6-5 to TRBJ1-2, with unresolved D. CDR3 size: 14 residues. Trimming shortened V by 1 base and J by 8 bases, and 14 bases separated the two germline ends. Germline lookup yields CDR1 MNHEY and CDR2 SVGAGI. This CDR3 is CASSYLADGKGYTF. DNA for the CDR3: TGTGCCAGCAGTTACTTAGCAGATGGGAAGGGCTACACCTTC.

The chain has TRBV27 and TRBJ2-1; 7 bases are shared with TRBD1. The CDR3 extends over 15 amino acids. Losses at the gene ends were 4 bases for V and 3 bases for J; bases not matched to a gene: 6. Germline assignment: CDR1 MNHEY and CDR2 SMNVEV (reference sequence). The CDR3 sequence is CASSYRGVGYNEQFF. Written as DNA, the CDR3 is TGTGCCAGCAGTTACAGGGGAGTAGGCTACAATGAGCAGTTCTTC.

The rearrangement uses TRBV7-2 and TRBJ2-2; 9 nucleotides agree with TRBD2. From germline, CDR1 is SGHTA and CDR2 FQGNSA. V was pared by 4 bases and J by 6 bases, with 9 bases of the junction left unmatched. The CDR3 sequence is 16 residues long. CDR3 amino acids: CASSWRGLAGSGELFF. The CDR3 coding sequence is TGTGCCAGCAGCTGGAGGGGTCTAGCGGGGTCCGGGGAGCTGTTTTTT.

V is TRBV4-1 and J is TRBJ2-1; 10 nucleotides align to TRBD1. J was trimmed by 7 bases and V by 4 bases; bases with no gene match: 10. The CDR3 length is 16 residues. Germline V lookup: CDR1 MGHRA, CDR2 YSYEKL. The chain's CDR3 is CASSREDRGLLNEQFF. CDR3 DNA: TGCGCCAGCAGCCGAGAAGACAGGGGGCTTTTGAATGAGCAGTTCTTC.

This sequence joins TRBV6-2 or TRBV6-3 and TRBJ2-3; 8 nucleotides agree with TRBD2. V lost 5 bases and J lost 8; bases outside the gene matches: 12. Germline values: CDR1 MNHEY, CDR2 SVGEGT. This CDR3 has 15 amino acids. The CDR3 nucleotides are TGTGCCAGCAGTACTCCACGGGGGGGGCCCCTTACGCAGTATTTT. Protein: CASSTPRGGPLTQYF.

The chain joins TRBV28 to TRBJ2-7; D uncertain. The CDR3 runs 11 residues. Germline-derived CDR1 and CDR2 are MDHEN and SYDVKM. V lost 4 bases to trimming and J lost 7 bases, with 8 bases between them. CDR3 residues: CASSSPMEQYF. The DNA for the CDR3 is TGTGCCAGCAGTTCCCCTATGGAGCAGTACTTC.

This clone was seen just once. The CDR3 is CASSQRTGVYGYTF. The CDR3 DNA reads as TGTGCCAGCAGTCAACGGACTGGAGTCTATGGCTACACCTTC. The chain uses TRBV6-2 or TRBV6-3 and TRBJ1-2; unclear D gene. Germline CDR1 MNHEY, CDR2 SVGEGT. Trimming removed 5 bases from V and 4 bases from J, with 14 bases in between. CDR3 size: 14 residues.

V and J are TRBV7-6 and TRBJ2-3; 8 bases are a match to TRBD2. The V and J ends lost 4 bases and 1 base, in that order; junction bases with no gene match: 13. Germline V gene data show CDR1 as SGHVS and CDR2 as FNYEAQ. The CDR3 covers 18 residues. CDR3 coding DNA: TGTGCCAGCAGCTCCCCTGGGCTCAGCGGGGGCCGCACAGATACGCAGTATTTT. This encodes CASSSPGLSGGRTDTQYF. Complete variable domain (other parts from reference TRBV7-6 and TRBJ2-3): GAGVSQSPRYKVTKRGQDVALRCDPISGHVSLYWYRQALGQGPEFLTYFNYEAQQDKSGLPNDRFSAERPEGSISTLTIQRTEQRDSAMYRCASSSPGLSGGRTDTQYFGPGTRLTVL.

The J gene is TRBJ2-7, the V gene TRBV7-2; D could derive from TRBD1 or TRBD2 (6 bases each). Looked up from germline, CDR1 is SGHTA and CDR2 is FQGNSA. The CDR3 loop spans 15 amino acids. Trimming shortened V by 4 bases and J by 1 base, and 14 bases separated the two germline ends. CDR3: CASSSPGAGSYEQYF. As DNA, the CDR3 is TGTGCCAGCAGCTCGCCGGGGGCGGGGTCCTACGAGCAGTACTTC.

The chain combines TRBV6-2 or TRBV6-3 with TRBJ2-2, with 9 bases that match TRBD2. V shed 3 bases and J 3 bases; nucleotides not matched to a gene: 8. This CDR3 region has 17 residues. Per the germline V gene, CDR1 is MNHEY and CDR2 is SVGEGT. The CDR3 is CASSYSAGGPHTGELFF. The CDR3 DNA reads TGTGCCAGCAGTTATTCCGCGGGGGGGCCGCACACCGGGGAGCTGTTTTTT.

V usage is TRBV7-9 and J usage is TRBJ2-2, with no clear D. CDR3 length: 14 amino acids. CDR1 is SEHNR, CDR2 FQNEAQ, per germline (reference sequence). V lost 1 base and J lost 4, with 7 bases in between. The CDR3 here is CASSLEQITGELFF. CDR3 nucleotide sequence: TGTGCCAGCAGCTTAGAACAGATCACCGGGGAGCTGTTTTTT.

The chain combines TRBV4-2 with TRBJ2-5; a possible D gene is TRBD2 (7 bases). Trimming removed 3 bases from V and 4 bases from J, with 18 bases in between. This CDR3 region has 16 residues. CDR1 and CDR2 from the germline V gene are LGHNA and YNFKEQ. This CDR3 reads CASSHKGGGLGETQYF. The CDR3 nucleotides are TGTGCCAGCAGCCATAAAGGGGGGGGGCTTGGAGAGACCCAGTACTTC.

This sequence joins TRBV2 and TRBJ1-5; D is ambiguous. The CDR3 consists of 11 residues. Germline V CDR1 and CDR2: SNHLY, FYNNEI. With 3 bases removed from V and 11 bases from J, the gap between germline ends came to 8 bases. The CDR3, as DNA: TGTGCCAGCAGTGAGAGGGAGGCCCAGCATTTT. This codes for CASSEREAQHF.

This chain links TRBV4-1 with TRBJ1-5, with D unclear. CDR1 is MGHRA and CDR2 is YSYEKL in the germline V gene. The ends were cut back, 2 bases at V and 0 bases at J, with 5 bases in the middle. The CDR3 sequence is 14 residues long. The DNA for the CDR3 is TGCGCCAGCAGCCAATTCGGTAGCAATCAGCCCCAGCATTTT. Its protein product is CASSQFGSNQPQHF.

The CDR3 nucleotides read TGTGCCTGGAGTAAAGGTGGGGGCAATCAGCCCCAGCATTTT. It codes for CAWSKGGGNQPQHF. The V gene is TRBV30, the J gene TRBJ1-5; D gene ambiguous. Per germline, CDR1 GTSNPN and CDR2 SVGIG (reference sequence). Trimming cost V 2 bases and J 2 bases, with 10 bases left between them. The CDR3 length is 14 residues.

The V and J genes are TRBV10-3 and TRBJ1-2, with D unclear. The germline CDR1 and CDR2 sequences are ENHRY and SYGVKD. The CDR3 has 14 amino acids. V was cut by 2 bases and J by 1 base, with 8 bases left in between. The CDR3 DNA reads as TGTGCCATCAGTGAGCAGGTCCGTAACTATGGCTACACCTTC. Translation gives CAISEQVRNYGYTF.

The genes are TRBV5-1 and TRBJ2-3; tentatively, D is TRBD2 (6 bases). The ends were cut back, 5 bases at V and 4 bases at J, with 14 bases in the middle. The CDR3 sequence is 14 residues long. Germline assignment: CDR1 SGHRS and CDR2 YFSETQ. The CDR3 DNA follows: TGCGCCAGCAGAGGAGGGTCGGGGGCAGATACGCAGTATTTT. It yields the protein CASRGGSGADTQYF.

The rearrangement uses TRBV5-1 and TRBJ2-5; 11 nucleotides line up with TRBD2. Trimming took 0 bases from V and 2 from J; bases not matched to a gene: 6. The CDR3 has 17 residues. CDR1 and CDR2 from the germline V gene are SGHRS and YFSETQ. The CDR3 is CASSLGVTSGAQETQYF. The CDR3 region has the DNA TGCGCCAGCAGCTTGGGAGTGACTAGCGGGGCACAAGAGACCCAGTACTTC.